Listed below are T cell receptor beta chains from one sample, sequenced in a study of shared clonotypes between healthy human individuals. Libraries were prepared by immunoSEQ multiplex PCR; TCRdb keeps only in-frame clonotypes and omits some of them. There are roughly 2.4 million clones in the sample; more than 90% occur only once, and roughly 0.13% lies in the top ten. The sequencing input was naive CD4+ T cells sorted from blood. The receptors originated from a man between 18 and 29 years old in good health. The CDR3 runs from the conserved cysteine through the conserved F or W.

cdr3_aa: CASSPGQGAYEQYF
v_call: TRBV18
j_call: TRBJ2-7

cdr3_aa: CASRRTPDSYEQYF
v_call: TRBV6-5
j_call: TRBJ2-7

cdr3_aa: CASSFRGLGDSPLHF
v_call: TRBV5-1
j_call: TRBJ1-6

cdr3_aa: CASSSTGGGYGYTF
v_call: TRBV2
j_call: TRBJ1-2

cdr3_aa: CASTPRGVPANEQFF
v_call: TRBV5-8
j_call: TRBJ2-1

cdr3_aa: CASTLGRVYGYTF
v_call: TRBV28
j_call: TRBJ1-2

cdr3_aa: CASSSLAGGKSSYNEQFF
v_call: TRBV19
j_call: TRBJ2-1

cdr3_aa: CASSPTGYGYTF
v_call: TRBV7-8
j_call: TRBJ1-2

cdr3_aa: CATCEFNQETQYF
v_call: TRBV10-3
j_call: TRBJ2-5

cdr3_aa: CASSLADISGELFF
v_call: TRBV7-8
j_call: TRBJ2-2

cdr3_aa: CASSPPWGRETQYF
v_call: TRBV18
j_call: TRBJ2-5

cdr3_aa: CASSLTEGSGEAFF
v_call: TRBV5-1
j_call: TRBJ1-1

cdr3_aa: CASKSSSTDTQYF
v_call: TRBV6-6
j_call: TRBJ2-3

cdr3_aa: CASSLALAGGTDTQYF
v_call: TRBV7-2
j_call: TRBJ2-3

cdr3_aa: CASSLELAGNTDTQYF
v_call: TRBV5-1
j_call: TRBJ2-3

cdr3_aa: CASRDRVDSPLHF
v_call: TRBV19
j_call: TRBJ1-6

cdr3_aa: CASSPNPSLTDTQYF
v_call: TRBV7-2
j_call: TRBJ2-3

cdr3_aa: CASSLEGGARGAFF
v_call: TRBV11-2
j_call: TRBJ1-1

cdr3_aa: CASSRWGVSSYEQYF
v_call: TRBV5-4
j_call: TRBJ2-7

cdr3_aa: CASRNQGASLEAFF
v_call: TRBV2
j_call: TRBJ1-1

cdr3_aa: CASSLLGAGYGYTF
v_call: TRBV11-2
j_call: TRBJ1-2

cdr3_aa: CSVQFQGLDGYTF
v_call: TRBV29-1
j_call: TRBJ1-2

cdr3_aa: CAWSVSSARNEQFF
v_call: TRBV30
j_call: TRBJ2-1

cdr3_aa: CASSWDRYEQYF
v_call: TRBV5-6
j_call: TRBJ2-7

cdr3_aa: CASSFRDRGSYEQYF
v_call: TRBV19
j_call: TRBJ2-7

cdr3_aa: CASSSGRDPFYNEQFF
v_call: TRBV11-3
j_call: TRBJ2-1

cdr3_aa: CASSQDLAGGNTDTQYF
v_call: TRBV4-3
j_call: TRBJ2-3

cdr3_aa: CASSRGGGGAYEQYF
v_call: TRBV7-6
j_call: TRBJ2-7

cdr3_aa: CASGTQGYEQYF
v_call: TRBV7-3
j_call: TRBJ2-7

cdr3_aa: CAISEPTQGENTEAFF
v_call: TRBV10-3
j_call: TRBJ1-1

cdr3_aa: CASSVDWDSHNSPLHF
v_call: TRBV9
j_call: TRBJ1-6